This TCR beta chain was sequenced for a study of a mutant IDH1 vaccine in newly diagnosed glioma. As for the study in general: Most patients had radiochemotherapy with temozolomide before enrollment; others had one alone. Study-level findings and limits: Pseudoprogression showed no apparent link to changes in top peripheral T cell clonotypes.

The table came from immunoSEQ multiplex PCR; TCRdb's copy has only in-frame clones and leaves some out. The sample holds 45,000 to 60,000 clones, about three quarters seen once. The time point denotes: baseline, week 1 (first vaccination visit). Treatment defined: pre-vaccination baseline after standard-of-care therapy. Germline values: CDR1 SGHRS, CDR2 YFSETQ. Between the trimmed V and J ends, which lost 7 bases and 4 bases, there was a span of 17 bases. This CDR3 has 14 residues. Notes on this clone: What it recognizes is unknown.

The receptor was isolated from a woman in her forties with glioma. Sequencing was performed on PBMCs, taken from a glioma patient treated with radiotherapy, temozolomide or both. The gene calls are TRBV5-1 and TRBJ1-1; D call uncertain. CDR3 sequence: CASFSREAGTEAFF. The CDR3 DNA reads TGCGCCAGCTTCTCTAGGGAGGCGGGCACTGAAGCTTTCTTT.